Shown below are 28 T cell receptor beta chains from a single sample sequenced in a study of STAT5B mutations in CD4+ large granular lymphocyte leukemia. Assay: immunoSEQ multiplex PCR; the TCRdb copy retains only in-frame clones and omits some. The sample consists of approximately 35,000 clones, over 60% of them appearing once. The sample was CD4+ T cells from blood buffy coats. The receptors were gathered from a human donor in good health.

The table lists this clone with a count of one. The rearrangement joins TRBV5-1 to TRBJ2-7, with TRBD1 matching over 9 bases. The junction had 2 bases not matched to a gene; V was cut back by 0 bases and J by 4 bases. Per the germline V gene, CDR1 is SGHRS and CDR2 is YFSETQ. This CDR3 region has 14 residues. CDR3 DNA sequence: TGCGCCAGCAGCTTGGATGGGACAGGGTACGAGCAGTACTTC. Protein product: CASSLDGTGYEQYF. The full variable domain, in which reference TRBV5-1 and TRBJ2-7 provide the parts outside the CDR3, is KAGVTQTPRYLIKTRGQQVTLSCSPISGHRSVSWYQQTPGQGLQFLFEYFSETQRNKGNFPGRFSGRQFSNSRSEMNVSTLELGDSALYLCASSLDGTGYEQYFGPGTRLTVT.

This clone was counted a single time. V is TRBV28 and J is TRBJ2-2; either TRBD1 or TRBD2 may supply D (5 bases each). Germline CDR1 and CDR2: MDHEN and SYDVKM. The CDR3 is 17 residues long. Trimming took 10 bases from V and 0 from J, leaving 21 bases between them. CDR3 bases: TGTGCCACCCTATCCCCCCGAAGGGACCCGAACACCGGGGAGCTGTTTTTT. Protein: CATLSPRRDPNTGELFF.

This clone was recorded only once. J is TRBJ2-7 and V is TRBV9; D gene unclear. This CDR3 spans 14 amino acids. V lost 0 bases and J lost 6, with 13 bases in between. CDR1 is SGDLS and CDR2 is YYNGEE in the germline V gene. The DNA of the CDR3 is TGTGCCAGCAGCGTAGGGGGTGTTACCGGCGAGCAGTACTTC. Encoded protein: CASSVGGVTGEQYF.

V and J are TRBV10-3 and TRBJ2-1, with D possibly being TRBD2 (6 bases). Between the trimmed V and J ends, which lost 6 bases and 4 bases, there was a span of 7 bases. This CDR3 spans 12 amino acids. CDR1 and CDR2 from the germline V gene are ENHRY and SYGVKD. In DNA form, the CDR3 reads TGTGCCATCAGGGGGGGTTACAATGAGCAGTTCTTC. Protein sequence: CAIRGGYNEQFF.

This clone was found a few times. The CDR3 protein is CASSLDYEQYF. The CDR3 nucleotides read TGTGCCAGCAGCTTAGACTACGAGCAGTACTTC. The chain uses TRBV5-4 and TRBJ2-7; D remains ambiguous. Germline V gene lookup returns CDR1 SGHNT and CDR2 YYREEE (reference sequence). V gave up 2 bases and J gave up 3 bases, with 3 bases separating them. The CDR3 has 11 residues. The full variable domain, in which reference TRBV5-4 and TRBJ2-7 provide the parts outside the CDR3, is ETGVTQSPTHLIKTRGQQVTLRCSSQSGHNTVSWYQQALGQGPQFIFQYYREEENGRGNFPPRFSGLQFPNYSSELNVNALELDDSALYLCASSLDYEQYFGPGTRLTVT.

This clone was seen only a few times. The genes are TRBV7-9 and TRBJ1-1; D remains ambiguous. This CDR3 has 14 amino acids. V was shortened by 1 base and J by 3 bases, with 9 bases between the two germline ends. Per germline, CDR1 SEHNR and CDR2 FQNEAQ (reference sequence). CDR3 residues: CASSLGREYTEAFF. The CDR3 DNA is TGTGCCAGCAGCTTAGGCCGGGAATACACTGAAGCTTTCTTT. The variable domain in full, with the rest retrieved from reference TRBV7-9 and TRBJ1-1, is DTGVSQNPRHKITKRGQNVTFRCDPISEHNRLYWYRQTLGQGPEFLTYFQNEAQLEKSRLLSDRFSAERPKGSFSTLEIQRTEQGDSAMYLCASSLGREYTEAFFGQGTRLTVV.

This chain connects TRBV7-9 to TRBJ1-2, with a weak D call TRBD1 (6 bases). This CDR3 has 15 amino acids. Per the germline V gene, CDR1 is SEHNR and CDR2 is FQNEAQ (reference sequence). Trimming removed 1 base at V and 4 bases at J, with 13 bases between. The CDR3 region has the DNA TGTGCCAGCAGCTTAGAAGAGACAGGTATCTATGGCTACACCTTC. Translating it yields CASSLEETGIYGYTF. The full variable domain, in which reference TRBV7-9 and TRBJ1-2 provide the parts outside the CDR3, is DTGVSQNPRHKITKRGQNVTFRCDPISEHNRLYWYRQTLGQGPEFLTYFQNEAQLEKSRLLSDRFSAERPKGSFSTLEIQRTEQGDSAMYLCASSLEETGIYGYTFGSGTRLTVV.

The chain has TRBV7-9 and TRBJ2-7; TRBD1 might be the D (5 bases). The CDR3 spans 14 residues. Germline CDR1 and CDR2: SEHNR and FQNEAQ (reference sequence). V lost 2 bases and J lost 5, with 13 bases in between. CDR3 in amino acids: CASSLLGQTNEQYF. CDR3 sequence (DNA): TGTGCCAGCAGCTTATTGGGGCAAACTAACGAGCAGTACTTC.

The genes are TRBV10-3 and TRBJ2-3; 8 bases line up with TRBD2. V lost 5 bases and J lost 4; bases outside the gene matches: 8. Germline CDR1 is ENHRY and CDR2 is SYGVKD. CDR3 size: 15 residues. CDR3 DNA: TGTGCCATCAGTCCCGGGGGGGGATGGTCAGATACGCAGTATTTT. This translates into CAISPGGGWSDTQYF.

The chain uses TRBV11-2 and TRBJ2-1, with 10 positions matching TRBD2. CDR3 length: 15 amino acids. Unmatched junction bases numbered 4, after V lost 3 bases and J lost 5 bases. Looked up from germline, CDR1 is SGHAT and CDR2 is FQNNGV. The CDR3 region has the DNA TGTGCCAGCAGCTTTAGCGGGGGGCCGGACAATGAGCAGTTCTTC. Protein sequence: CASSFSGGPDNEQFF.

The chain uses TRBV2 and TRBJ1-5; a possible D gene is TRBD1 (5 bases). Trimming took off 0 bases at V and 6 bases at J, with 12 bases between the two ends. CDR3 length: 15 amino acids. Germline-derived CDR1 and CDR2 are SNHLY and FYNNEI. In DNA, the CDR3 is TGTGCCAGCAGTGAAGCAGTAGGGGAGGTTCAGCCCCAGCATTTT. This gives the protein CASSEAVGEVQPQHF.

This rearrangement joins TRBV4-1 to TRBJ1-5; 8 bases align to TRBD1. Germline V gene lookup returns CDR1 MGHRA and CDR2 YSYEKL. The V gene end was trimmed by 4 bases and the J gene end by 7 bases; junction bases not matched to a gene: 12. The CDR3 sequence is 16 residues long. CDR3 residues: CASSPDFGQGGQPQHF. In nucleotides, the CDR3 is TGCGCCAGCAGCCCTGACTTCGGACAGGGAGGGCAGCCCCAGCATTTT.

The genes are TRBV6-4 and TRBJ2-2, with TRBD1 matching over 9 bases. The germline V gene has CDR1 MRHNA and CDR2 SNTAGT. The CDR3 is made up of 18 amino acids. V was pared by 5 bases and J by 3 bases, with 13 bases of the junction left unmatched. In DNA, the CDR3 is TGTGCCAGCAGTCCCGCGGCCCTTACAGGGGGCTACACCGGGGAGCTGTTTTTT. Protein product: CASSPAALTGGYTGELFF.

The CDR3 nucleotides are TGTGCCAGTAGTATAGGCCCGACAGGGGCCTCCTACAATGAGCAGTTCTTC. Translated: CASSIGPTGASYNEQFF. This chain links TRBV19 with TRBJ2-1; 8 bases are a match to TRBD1. J lost 0 bases, V lost 1 base, and 5 bases had no gene match. CDR1 is LNHDA and CDR2 is SQIVND in the germline V gene (reference sequence). The CDR3 length is 17 residues.

CDR3 sequence reads: CASSSRSRQGGTEAFF. The CDR3 nucleotides are TGTGCCAGCAGTTCCAGATCCAGACAGGGAGGCACTGAAGCTTTCTTT. The V gene is TRBV6-5, the J gene TRBJ1-1; TRBD1 matches 7 bases. From germline, CDR1 is MNHEY and CDR2 SVGAGI. CDR3 size: 16 residues. Unmatched junction bases numbered 12, after V lost 4 bases and J lost 4 bases.

This clone was seen only a few times. The CDR3 DNA reads as TGTGCCTGGAGTGCGGAGGGGGACGTTGGCTACACCTTC. Amino acid sequence: CAWSAEGDVGYTF. The chain combines TRBV30 with TRBJ1-2; tentative D call: TRBD1 (6 bases). The germline V and J ends were trimmed by 1 base and 7 bases, with 13 bases remaining between them. The CDR3 contains 13 residues. CDR1 is GTSNPN and CDR2 is SVGIG in the germline V gene (reference sequence).

This chain links TRBV21-1 with TRBJ1-5. TRBV21-1 represents a pseudogene. The CDR3 loop spans 16 amino acids. The CDR3 spells CASSKAGATGNQPQHF. As DNA, the CDR3 is TGTGCCAGCAGCAAAGCCGGGGCTACTGGTAATCAGCCCCAGCATTTT.

CDR3 coding DNA: TGTGCCAGCAGCGTAGTATCGGGGTCCCTCTCTGGAAACACCATATATTTT. This gives the protein CASSVVSGSLSGNTIYF. The chain has TRBV9 and TRBJ1-3; no clear D gene. The germline V gene has CDR1 SGDLS and CDR2 YYNGEE. The CDR3 loop spans 17 amino acids. The V and J ends lost 0 bases and 0 bases respectively, with 13 bases between them.

This clone was seen a handful of times. The rearrangement links TRBV5-6 to TRBJ1-1, with D possibly TRBD1 on 6 matching bases. Trimming shortened V by 4 bases and J by 0 bases, and 10 bases separated the two germline ends. CDR1 is SGHDT and CDR2 is YYEEEE in the germline V gene. This CDR3 is built from 14 residues. As DNA, the CDR3 is TGTGCCAGCAGCCGCACAGGGTTGAACACTGAAGCTTTCTTT. Its translation: CASSRTGLNTEAFF. The whole variable domain, filled in from reference TRBV5-6 and TRBJ1-1, reads DAGVTQSPTHLIKTRGQQVTLRCSPKSGHDTVSWYQQALGQGPQFIFQYYEEEERQRGNFPDRFSGHQFPNYSSELNVNALLLGDSALYLCASSRTGLNTEAFFGQGTRLTVV.

The rearrangement joins TRBV7-9 to TRBJ2-5, with D uncertain. The CDR3 length is 14 residues. CDR1 SEHNR and CDR2 FQNEAQ come from the germline V gene (reference sequence). With 5 bases removed from V and 2 bases from J, the gap between germline ends came to 12 bases. The CDR3: CASSPVGFQETQYF. The DNA for the CDR3 is TGTGCCAGCAGCCCCGTGGGTTTTCAAGAGACCCAGTACTTC.

This rearrangement joins TRBV6-1 to TRBJ2-5, with D unclear. Germline V gene sequence: CDR1 MNHNS, CDR2 SASEGT. V lost 6 bases to trimming and J lost 2 bases, with 13 bases between them. The CDR3 is 14 residues long. The CDR3, as DNA: TGTGCCAGCAGACCCGGAGACTGGCAAGAGACCCAGTACTTC. It yields the protein CASRPGDWQETQYF.

CDR3 loop: CASAGQGSTEAFF. The CDR3 coding sequence is TGCGCCAGCGCCGGACAGGGAAGCACTGAAGCTTTCTTT. The chain employs TRBV10-1 and TRBJ1-1; 8 bases are a match to TRBD1. The CDR3 runs to 13 residues. The J segment lost 4 bases and the V segment lost 8 bases, leaving 6 bases of the junction unmatched. Germline CDR1 reads WNHNN; CDR2 reads SYGVQD (reference sequence).

The V gene is TRBV5-1, the J gene TRBJ1-1, with no clear D. V shed 0 bases and J shed 1 base, with 10 bases lying between them. The germline V gene has CDR1 SGHRS and CDR2 YFSETQ. The CDR3 extends over 15 amino acids. CDR3 sequence: CASSLGSEANTEAFF. The DNA for the CDR3 is TGCGCCAGCAGCTTGGGATCAGAAGCGAACACTGAAGCTTTCTTT.

V is TRBV4-1 and J is TRBJ2-2, with D unclear. Germline V lookup: CDR1 MGHRA, CDR2 YSYEKL. With 2 bases removed from V and 4 bases from J, the gap between germline ends came to 20 bases. This CDR3 contains 18 residues. This chain's CDR3 is CASSQMMSVGSGTGELFF. CDR3 nucleotides: TGCGCCAGCAGCCAAATGATGTCGGTGGGGTCGGGCACCGGGGAGCTGTTTTTT.

CDR3 region: CASSLRDRVFEQYF. CDR3 coding DNA: TGTGCCAGCAGCTTACGGGACAGGGTCTTCGAGCAGTACTTC. The chain uses TRBV5-5 and TRBJ2-7; 9 bases match TRBD1. This CDR3 region has 14 residues. Trimming removed 2 bases from V and 6 bases from J; junction bases left unmatched: 6. Per germline, CDR1 SGHKS and CDR2 YYEKEE (reference sequence).

The chain is built from TRBV7-9 and TRBJ2-7; TRBD1 matches at 10 bases. Germline CDR1 reads SEHNR; CDR2 reads FQNEAQ (reference sequence). This CDR3 has 14 amino acids. V shed 3 bases and J 7 bases; nucleotides not matched to a gene: 6. CDR3 sequence reads: CASSFGTGVGEQYF. The CDR3 nucleotides are TGTGCCAGCAGCTTTGGGACAGGGGTGGGGGAGCAGTACTTC.

V gene TRBV29-1 combines with J gene TRBJ2-7; maybe TRBD2 (6 bases). The germline V and J ends were trimmed by 7 bases and 4 bases, with 11 bases remaining between them. CDR1 is SQVTM and CDR2 is ANQGSEA in the germline V gene. This CDR3 is built from 11 residues. As DNA, the CDR3 is TGCAGCGGGGGACTGACATACGAGCAGTACTTC. Translation gives CSGGLTYEQYF.

This chain uses TRBV27 with TRBJ1-6, with unresolved D. The length of the CDR3 is 11 residues. Germline CDR1 reads MNHEY; CDR2 reads SMNVEV (reference sequence). Trimming took 10 bases from V and 3 from J, leaving 4 bases between them. The CDR3 DNA sequence: TGTGCCACCGGCTATAATTCACCCCTCCACTTT. It specifies CATGYNSPLHF.